This TCR beta chain was retrieved from a study of blood T cell repertoires in COVID-19. Per germline, CDR1 SGHRS and CDR2 YFSETQ. This CDR3 has 15 amino acids. V was pared by 4 bases and J by 11 bases, with 14 bases of the junction left unmatched. TCRdb's copy holds only in-frame clones and misses some; the assay was immunoSEQ multiplex PCR. This table has tens of thousands of clones, more than 65% appearing once. Sequences were obtained from peripheral blood. The clonotype comes from a man aged 55 to 70 with acute or convalescent COVID-19. The chain carries TRBV5-1 and TRBJ1-3; TRBD1 matches 8 bases. CDR3 bases: TGCGCCAGCAGCACCGGACAGGGCAGGAAAAGTTCCATATATTTT. Its protein is CASSTGQGRKSSIYF. Complete variable domain (other parts from reference TRBV5-1 and TRBJ1-3): KAGVTQTPRYLIKTRGQQVTLSCSPISGHRSVSWYQQTPGQGLQFLFEYFSETQRNKGNFPGRFSGRQFSNSRSEMNVSTLELGDSALYLCASSTGQGRKSSIYFGEGSWLTVV.